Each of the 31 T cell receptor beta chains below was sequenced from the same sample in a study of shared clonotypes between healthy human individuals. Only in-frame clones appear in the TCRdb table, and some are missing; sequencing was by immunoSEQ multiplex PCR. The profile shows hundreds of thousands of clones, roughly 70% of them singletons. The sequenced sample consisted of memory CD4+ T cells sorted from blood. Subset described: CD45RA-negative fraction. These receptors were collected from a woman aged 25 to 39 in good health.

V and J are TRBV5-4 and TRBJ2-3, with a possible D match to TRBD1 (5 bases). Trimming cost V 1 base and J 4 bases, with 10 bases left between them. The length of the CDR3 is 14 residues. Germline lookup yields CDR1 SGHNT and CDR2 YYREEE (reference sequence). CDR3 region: CASSLTGRPDTQYF. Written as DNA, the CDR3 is TGTGCCAGCAGCTTGACAGGTCGCCCAGATACGCAGTATTTT.

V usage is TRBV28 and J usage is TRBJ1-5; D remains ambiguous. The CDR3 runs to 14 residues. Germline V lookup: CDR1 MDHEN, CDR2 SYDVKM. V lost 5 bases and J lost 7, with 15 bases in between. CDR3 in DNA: TGTGCCAGCAGTCCGAGGCTTGCGGGACAGCCCCAGCATTTT. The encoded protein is CASSPRLAGQPQHF. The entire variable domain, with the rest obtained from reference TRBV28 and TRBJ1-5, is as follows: DVKVTQSSRYLVKRTGEKVFLECVQDMDHENMFWYRQDPGLGLRLIYFSYDVKMKEKGDIPEGYSVSREKKERFSLILESASTNQTSMYLCASSPRLAGQPQHFGDGTRLSIL.

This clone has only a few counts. CDR3 residues: CASSLVPRVFTGELFF. Here the CDR3 DNA reads TGCGCCAGCAGCTTGGTCCCCAGGGTTTTCACCGGGGAGCTGTTTTTT. V usage is TRBV5-1 and J usage is TRBJ2-2, with D perhaps TRBD1 (5 bases). V was cut by 0 bases and J by 4 bases, with 13 bases left in between. Germline lookup yields CDR1 SGHRS and CDR2 YFSETQ. The length of the CDR3 is 16 residues.

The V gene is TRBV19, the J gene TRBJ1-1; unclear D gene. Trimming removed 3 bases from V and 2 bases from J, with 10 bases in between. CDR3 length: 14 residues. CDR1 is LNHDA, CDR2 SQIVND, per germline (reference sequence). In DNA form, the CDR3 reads TGTGCCAGTAGTATGTGGGCCACCAACACTGAAGCTTTCTTT. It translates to CASSMWATNTEAFF. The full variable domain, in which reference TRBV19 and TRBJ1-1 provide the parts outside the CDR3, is DGGITQSPKYLFRKEGQNVTLSCEQNLNHDAMYWYRQDPGQGLRLIYYSQIVNDFQKGDIAEGYSVSREKKESFPLTVTSAQKNPTAFYLCASSMWATNTEAFFGQGTRLTVV.

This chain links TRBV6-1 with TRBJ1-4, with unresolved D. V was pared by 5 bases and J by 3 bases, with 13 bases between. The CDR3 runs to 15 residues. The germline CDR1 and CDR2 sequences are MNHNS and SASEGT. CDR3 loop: CASSFLAGANEKLFF. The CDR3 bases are TGTGCCAGCAGTTTTTTAGCCGGGGCTAATGAAAAACTGTTTTTT.

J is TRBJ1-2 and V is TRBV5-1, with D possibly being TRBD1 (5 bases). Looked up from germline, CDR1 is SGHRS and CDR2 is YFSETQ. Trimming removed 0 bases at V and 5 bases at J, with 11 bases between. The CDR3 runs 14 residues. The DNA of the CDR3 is TGCGCCAGCAGCTTGGGACAGATAGGGTATGGCTACACCTTC. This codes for CASSLGQIGYGYTF.

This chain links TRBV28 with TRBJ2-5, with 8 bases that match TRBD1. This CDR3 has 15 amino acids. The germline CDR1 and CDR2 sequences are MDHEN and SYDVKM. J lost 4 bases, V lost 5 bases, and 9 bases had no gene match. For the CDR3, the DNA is TGTGCCAGCAGTCCCTACGCAACAGGGGGAGAGACCCAGTACTTC. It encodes CASSPYATGGETQYF.

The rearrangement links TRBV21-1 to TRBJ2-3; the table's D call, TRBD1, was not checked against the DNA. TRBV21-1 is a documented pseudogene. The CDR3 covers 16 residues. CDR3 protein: CASSRWDRAGADTQYF. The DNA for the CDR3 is TGTGCCAGCAGCAGGTGGGACCGGGCAGGGGCAGATACGCAGTATTTT.

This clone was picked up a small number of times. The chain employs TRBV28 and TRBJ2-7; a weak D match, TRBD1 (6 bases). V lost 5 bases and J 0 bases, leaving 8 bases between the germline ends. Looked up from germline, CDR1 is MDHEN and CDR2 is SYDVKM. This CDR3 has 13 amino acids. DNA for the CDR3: TGTGCCAGCAGTGACAGGCTCTCCTACGAGCAGTACTTC. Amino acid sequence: CASSDRLSYEQYF.

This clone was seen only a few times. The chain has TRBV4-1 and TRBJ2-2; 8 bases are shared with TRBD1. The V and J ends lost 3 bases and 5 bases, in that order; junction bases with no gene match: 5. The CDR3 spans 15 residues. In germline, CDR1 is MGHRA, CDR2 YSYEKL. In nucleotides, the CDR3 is TGCGCCAGCAGCCATCGGACAGGGCGGACCGGGGAGCTGTTTTTT. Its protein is CASSHRTGRTGELFF.

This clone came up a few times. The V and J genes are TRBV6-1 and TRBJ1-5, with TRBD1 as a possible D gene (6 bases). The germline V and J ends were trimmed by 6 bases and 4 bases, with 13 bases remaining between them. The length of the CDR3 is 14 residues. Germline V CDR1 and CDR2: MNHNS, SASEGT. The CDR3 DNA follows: TGTGCCAGCAGACAATATACAGGGAATCAGCCCCAGCATTTT. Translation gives CASRQYTGNQPQHF.

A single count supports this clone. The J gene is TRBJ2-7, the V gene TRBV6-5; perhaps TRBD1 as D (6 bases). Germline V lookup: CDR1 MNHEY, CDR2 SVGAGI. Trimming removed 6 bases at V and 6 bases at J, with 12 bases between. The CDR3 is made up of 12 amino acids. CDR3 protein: CASSKGGREQYF. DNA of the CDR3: TGTGCCAGCAGCAAAGGGGGACGCGAGCAGTACTTC.

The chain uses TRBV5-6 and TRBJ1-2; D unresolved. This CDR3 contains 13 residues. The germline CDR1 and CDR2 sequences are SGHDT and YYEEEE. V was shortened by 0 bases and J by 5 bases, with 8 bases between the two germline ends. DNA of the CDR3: TGTGCCAGCAGCTTGGGTCGTGAATATGGCTACACCTTC. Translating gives CASSLGREYGYTF.

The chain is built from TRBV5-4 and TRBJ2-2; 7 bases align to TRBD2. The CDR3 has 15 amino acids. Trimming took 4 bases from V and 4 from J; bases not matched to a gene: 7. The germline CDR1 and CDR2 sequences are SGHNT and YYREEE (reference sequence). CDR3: CASSKGGVSTGELFF. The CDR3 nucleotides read TGTGCCAGCAGCAAGGGAGGGGTGAGCACCGGGGAGCTGTTTTTT.

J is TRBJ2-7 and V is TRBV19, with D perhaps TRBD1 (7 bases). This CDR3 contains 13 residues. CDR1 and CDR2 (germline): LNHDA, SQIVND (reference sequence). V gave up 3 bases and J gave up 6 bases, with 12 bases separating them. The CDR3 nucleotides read TGTGCCAGTAGTATGACAGGGAGGTCCGAGCAGTACTTC. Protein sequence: CASSMTGRSEQYF.

CDR3 bases: TGTGCCAGCAGTGAACTAGGGGGACTAGCGTTCGATGAGCAGTTCTTC. Its translation: CASSELGGLAFDEQFF. The chain couples TRBV2 to TRBJ2-1, with 10 bases fitting TRBD2. Unmatched junction bases numbered 9, after V lost 2 bases and J lost 8 bases. CDR3 length equals 16 residues. Germline-derived CDR1 and CDR2 are SNHLY and FYNNEI. Full variable domain (outside the CDR3, taken from reference TRBV2 and TRBJ2-1): EPEVTQTPSHQVTQMGQEVILRCVPISNHLYFYWYRQILGQKVEFLVSFYNNEISEKSEIFDDQFSVERPDGSNFTLKIRSTKLEDSAMYFCASSELGGLAFDEQFFGPGTRLTVL.

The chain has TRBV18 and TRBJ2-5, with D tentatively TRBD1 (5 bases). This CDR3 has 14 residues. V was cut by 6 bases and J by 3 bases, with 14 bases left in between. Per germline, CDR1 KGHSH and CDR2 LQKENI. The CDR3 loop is CASSQGSGEETQYF. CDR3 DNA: TGTGCCAGCTCCCAGGGTAGTGGGGAAGAGACCCAGTACTTC.

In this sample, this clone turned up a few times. CDR3 residues: CASSEASDGSSYEQYF. The CDR3 bases are TGTGCCAGCAGTGAAGCGTCGGACGGGAGCTCCTACGAGCAGTACTTC. The V call is TRBV6-1, the J call TRBJ2-7; tentative D call: TRBD2 (6 bases). V was cut by 0 bases and J by 0 bases, with 12 bases left in between. This CDR3 is 16 amino acids long. Germline-derived CDR1 and CDR2 are MNHNS and SASEGT.

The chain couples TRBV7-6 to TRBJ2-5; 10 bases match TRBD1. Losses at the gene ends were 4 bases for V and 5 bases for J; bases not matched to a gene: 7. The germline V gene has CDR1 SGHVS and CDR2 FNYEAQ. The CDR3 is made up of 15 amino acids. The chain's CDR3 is CASSWGTGVIETQYF. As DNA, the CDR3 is TGTGCCAGCAGCTGGGGGACAGGGGTGATTGAGACCCAGTACTTC. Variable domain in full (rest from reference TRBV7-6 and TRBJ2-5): GAGVSQSPRYKVTKRGQDVALRCDPISGHVSLYWYRQALGQGPEFLTYFNYEAQQDKSGLPNDRFSAERPEGSISTLTIQRTEQRDSAMYRCASSWGTGVIETQYFGPGTRLLVL.

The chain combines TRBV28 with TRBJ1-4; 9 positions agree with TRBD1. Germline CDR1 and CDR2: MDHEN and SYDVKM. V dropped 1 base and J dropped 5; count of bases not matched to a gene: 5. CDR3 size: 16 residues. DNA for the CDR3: TGTGCCAGCAGTTTATCGGGACAGGGCAGGAATGAAAAACTGTTTTTT. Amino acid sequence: CASSLSGQGRNEKLFF.

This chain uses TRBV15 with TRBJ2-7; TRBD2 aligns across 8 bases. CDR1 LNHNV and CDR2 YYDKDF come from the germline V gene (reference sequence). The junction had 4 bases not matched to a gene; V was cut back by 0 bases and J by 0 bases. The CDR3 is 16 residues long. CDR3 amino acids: CATSRDGTRSSYEQYF. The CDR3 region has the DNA TGTGCCACCAGCAGAGATGGGACTAGAAGCTCCTACGAGCAGTACTTC. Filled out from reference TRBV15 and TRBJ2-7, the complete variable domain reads DAMVIQNPRYQVTQFGKPVTLSCSQTLNHNVMYWYQQKSSQAPKLLFHYYDKDFNNEADTPDNFQSRRPNTSFCFLDIRSPGLGDTAMYLCATSRDGTRSSYEQYFGPGTRLTVT.

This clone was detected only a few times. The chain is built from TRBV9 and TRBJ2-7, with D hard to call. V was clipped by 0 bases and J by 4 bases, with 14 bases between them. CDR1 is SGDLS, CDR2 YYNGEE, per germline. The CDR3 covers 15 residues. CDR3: CASSVGPSTVYEQYF. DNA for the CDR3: TGTGCCAGCAGCGTAGGCCCTTCTACCGTATACGAGCAGTACTTC.

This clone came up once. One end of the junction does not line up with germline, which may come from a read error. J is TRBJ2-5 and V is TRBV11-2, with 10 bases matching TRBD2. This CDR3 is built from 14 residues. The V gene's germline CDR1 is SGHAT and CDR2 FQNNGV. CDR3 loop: CAGSQSGRGETQYF. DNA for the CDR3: TGTGCCGGCAGTCAGAGCGGGAGGGGAGAGACCCAGTACTTC.

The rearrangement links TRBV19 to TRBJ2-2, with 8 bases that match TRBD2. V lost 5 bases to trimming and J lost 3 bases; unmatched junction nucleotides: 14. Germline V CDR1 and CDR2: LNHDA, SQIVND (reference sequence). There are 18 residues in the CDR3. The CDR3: CASSAEGREVVYTGELFF. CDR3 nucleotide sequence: TGTGCCAGTAGTGCAGAAGGGCGGGAGGTGGTGTACACCGGGGAGCTGTTTTTT.

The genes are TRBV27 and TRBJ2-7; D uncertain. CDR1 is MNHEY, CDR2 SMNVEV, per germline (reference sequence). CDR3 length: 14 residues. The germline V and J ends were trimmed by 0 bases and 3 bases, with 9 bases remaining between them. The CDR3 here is CASSLSGSSYEQYF. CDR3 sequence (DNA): TGTGCCAGCAGTTTATCTGGTAGCAGCTACGAGCAGTACTTC.

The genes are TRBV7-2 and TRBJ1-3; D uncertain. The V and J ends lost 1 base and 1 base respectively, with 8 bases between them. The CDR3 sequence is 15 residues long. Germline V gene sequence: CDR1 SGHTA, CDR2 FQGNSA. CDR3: CASSLVGSSGNTIYF. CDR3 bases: TGTGCCAGCAGCTTAGTGGGAAGTTCTGGAAACACCATATATTTT.

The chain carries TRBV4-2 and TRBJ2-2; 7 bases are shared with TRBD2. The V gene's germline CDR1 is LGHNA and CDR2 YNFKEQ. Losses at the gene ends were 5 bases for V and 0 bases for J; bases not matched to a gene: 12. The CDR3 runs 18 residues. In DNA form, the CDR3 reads TGTGCCAGCAGCGGGGGTTTTGGGGGAGGGCCGAACACCGGGGAGCTGTTTTTT. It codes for CASSGGFGGGPNTGELFF.

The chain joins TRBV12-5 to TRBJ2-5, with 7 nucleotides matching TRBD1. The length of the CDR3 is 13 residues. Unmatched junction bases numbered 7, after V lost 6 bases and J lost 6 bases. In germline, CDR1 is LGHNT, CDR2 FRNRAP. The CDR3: CASGRDSLKTQYF. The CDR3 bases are TGTGCTAGTGGCCGGGACAGCCTCAAGACCCAGTACTTC.

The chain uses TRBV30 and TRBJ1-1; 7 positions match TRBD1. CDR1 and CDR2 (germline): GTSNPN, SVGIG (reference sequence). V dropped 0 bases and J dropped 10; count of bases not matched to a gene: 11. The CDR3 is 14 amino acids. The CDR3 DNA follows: TGTGCCTGGAGTGTAGGGGCCGCAGGGGGGGTAGCTTTCTTT. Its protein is CAWSVGAAGGVAFF.

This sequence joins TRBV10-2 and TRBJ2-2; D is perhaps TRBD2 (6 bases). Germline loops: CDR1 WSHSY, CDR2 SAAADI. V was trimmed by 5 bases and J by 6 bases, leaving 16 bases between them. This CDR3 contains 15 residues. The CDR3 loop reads CASSSQGLSAGELFF. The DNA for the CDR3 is TGCGCCAGCAGTTCCCAGGGACTTTCAGCCGGGGAGCTGTTTTTT.

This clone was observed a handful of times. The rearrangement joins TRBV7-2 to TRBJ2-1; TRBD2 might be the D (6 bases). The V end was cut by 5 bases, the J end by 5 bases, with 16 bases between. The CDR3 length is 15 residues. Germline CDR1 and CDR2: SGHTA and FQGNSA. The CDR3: CASSPNGGPNNEQFF. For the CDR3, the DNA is TGTGCCAGCAGCCCAAACGGAGGGCCTAACAATGAGCAGTTCTTC.